This T cell receptor beta chain came from a study of Graves' ophthalmopathy and Graves' hyperthyroidism. RNA transcripts yielded amplified TCR beta CDR3 regions. HTBI primers were employed in first-round RT-PCR, then a second-round multiplex PCR followed. TCRdb processed the multiplex PCR reads anew with MiXCR; each CDR3 protein has one entry. Of over a million distinct CDR3 sequences listed, around a third are singletons. Trimming at V came to 3 bases and at J to 4 bases, leaving 20 bases not matched to a gene. CDR1 SGHDN and CDR2 FVKESK come from the germline V gene. The CDR3 has 23 amino acids. Sequencing input: peripheral blood or thyroid tissue (not recorded which). The chain uses TRBV14 and TRBJ2-6, with 14 bases aligning to TRBD2. This TCR was recovered from an adult man with Graves' hyperthyroidism. CDR3 in DNA: TGTGCCAGCAGCCAGCTCGCAGGGACTAGCGGGAGCCCGGGGGGCCCCGGGGCCAACGTCCTGACTTTC. It yields the protein CASSQLAGTSGSPGGPGANVLTF.